This record looks at one TCR beta chain sequence and its context. This clonotype came up a few times. No cognate antigen has been identified for it. The sample holds no much larger clone one base away, and base qualities are not on file. This entry comes from a study of identical twins (dated by TCRdb to 2016 to 2017). With respect to the entire study: The study deep-sequenced TCR alpha and beta repertoires from monozygotic twins, unrelated adults of various ages and cord blood to test whether fetal clonotypes persist. To rule out contamination, replicate twin experiments were performed at different times with different library preparation protocols.

Only healthy Caucasian donors were included. The twin cohort comprised three pairs of female monozygotic twins, all aged roughly 18 to 29 years. Positive isolation kits from Invitrogen were used to isolate the CD4+ and CD8+ T cell populations. Results and caveats for the whole study, not just this receptor: Compared with coincidental sharing between unrelated individuals, an excess of low generation-probability sequences was observed among out-of-frame TCR alpha sequences shared between twins. In monozygotic twins, out-of-frame TCR alpha sharing was systematically underestimated by recombination models, although the models agreed with sharing between unrelated individuals. Invariant T cells such as MAIT and iNKT could partly confound zero-insertion analyses, though diverse VJ usage argued against this for most clonotypes. Abundant cord blood beta clonotypes carried fewer insertions; young adult naive repertoires showed a weaker similar trend, while memory repertoires showed none. Conclusions relied on cross-sectional statistical analysis, since the same donors could not be followed over many years. Excess twin sharing in beta out-of-frame sequences was weaker because fewer shared sequences lowered the signal-to-noise ratio.

Via the germline V gene, CDR1 is MNHNS and CDR2 SASEGT. Reading from cysteine to phenylalanine, the CDR3 counts 14 amino acids. CDR3 DNA is the only sequence kept; it has 42 bases, read in frame from the first base. Germline trimming: 8 bases from V, 8 bases from J; junction bases outside gene matches: 8. Receptor libraries were prepared by 5' RACE. The reads were generated on an Illumina HiSeq 2000. Template switching added a universal primer binding site, and the final cDNA carried a unique molecular identifier that allowed TCR cDNA molecules to be counted accurately. First-strand cDNA for TCR alpha and beta chains was synthesized from specific primers in the conserved constant-segment region. Each cDNA library was double barcoded, with a SMART-Mk sample barcode plus Illumina barcodes, to control for contamination. Two successive PCR steps introduced TruSeq adapter sequences along with Illumina sample barcodes. Sequencing of the TCR alpha and beta cDNA libraries was done on the Illumina HiSeq platform using custom primers. The paper's processing steps were these. Unique molecular identifiers were extracted from raw reads with MiGEC, and CDR3 positions were determined with MiXCR. Recombination models were inferred per individual with the repgenHMM and IGoR tools using an EM algorithm. The tcR package in R was used for shared clonotype analysis, with sharing normalized by the product of cloneset sizes. To study raw recombination free of thymic and clonal selection effects, out-of-frame nonproductive sequences were analyzed. TCRdb reprocessed the public reads (quality trimming at Q25 with fastp, clone calling with MiXCR) and kept in-frame beta chains. For every CDR3 protein sequence, its rows merge into one entry that carries the most common genes and DNA. V and J calls and clone size were set by TCRdb, not the authors. The sample profile shows about 550,000 distinct CDR3 sequences; approximately 20% of them were found once. The top ten constitute 0.4% to 0.6% of the sample.

The same data also went into a second study, on yellow fever vaccine responses in identical twins. Looking at the second paper: According to the authors, the vaccine-induced T cell response in identical twins seemed to be partly convergent and partly specific to each individual. Focusing on identical twins, the study followed the T cell clones that responded to the vaccine, and did so with precision.

The sequenced sample consisted of CD4+ T cells sorted from blood. Rearrangement joined TRBV6-1 to TRBJ1-4; 10 nucleotides in the junction match TRBD1. The source of this sequence is a woman in her late teens or twenties in good health. CDR3 loop: CASRVGTGVEKLFF. Read as DNA, the sequence is TGTGCCAGCCGAGTAGGGACAGGGGTGGAAAAACTGTTTTTT.